The T cell receptor (beta chain) under discussion was sequenced for a study of metastatic and nonmetastatic thyroid tumors. Study summary: Repertoires from blood and tumor or nodule tissue of malignant and benign thyroid patients were compared. Study findings and constraints: Patients with malignant thyroid tumors reportedly had significantly higher TCR beta diversity than those with benign nodules, in blood and tumor.

No treatment of any kind had been given to any patient before thyroid surgery. Of note for this clone: Its antigen remains unidentified.

Under the authors' procedure: A classifier for distant metastasis in papillary thyroid cancer was constructed using CDR3 differences observed across clinicopathological groups. Through MiXCR, TCRdb re-clonotyped the PCR reads. TCRdb's processing, not the study's, gives the V and J calls here. This table holds 25,000 to 35,000 clones, approximately 15% found once. The material sequenced was blood. The sequence was obtained from a female donor with papillary thyroid cancer or a benign thyroid nodule (not recorded which). Some clones in this sample may be carry-over from other donors' samples.

CDR3 sequence: CASRTGTSVSASEQYF. CDR3 in DNA: TGTGCCAGTAGAACGGGGACTAGCGTGAGTGCCTCCGAGCAGTACTTC. The chain carries TRBV19 and TRBJ2-7; 10 bases line up with TRBD2. Per the germline V gene, CDR1 is LNHDA and CDR2 is SQIVND (reference sequence). This CDR3 has 16 residues. The V and J ends lost 6 bases and 6 bases, in that order; junction bases with no gene match: 14.